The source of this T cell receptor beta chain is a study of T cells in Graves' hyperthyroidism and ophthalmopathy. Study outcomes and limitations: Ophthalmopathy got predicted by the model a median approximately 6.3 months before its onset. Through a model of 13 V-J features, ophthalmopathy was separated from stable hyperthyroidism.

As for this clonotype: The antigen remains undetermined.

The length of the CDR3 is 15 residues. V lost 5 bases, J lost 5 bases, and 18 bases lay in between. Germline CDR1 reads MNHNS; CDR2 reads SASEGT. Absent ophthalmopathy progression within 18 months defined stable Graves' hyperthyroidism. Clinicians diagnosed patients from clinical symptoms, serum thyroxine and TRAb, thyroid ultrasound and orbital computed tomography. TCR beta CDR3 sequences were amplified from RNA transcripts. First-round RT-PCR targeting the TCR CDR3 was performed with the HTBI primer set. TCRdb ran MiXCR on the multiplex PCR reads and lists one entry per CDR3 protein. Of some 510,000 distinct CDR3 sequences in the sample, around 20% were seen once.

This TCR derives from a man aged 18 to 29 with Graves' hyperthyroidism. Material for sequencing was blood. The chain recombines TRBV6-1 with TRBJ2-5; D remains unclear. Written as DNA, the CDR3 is TGTGCCAGCAGTAAAGAACGTTTTTTGAGGGAGACCCAGTACTTC. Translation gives CASSKERFLRETQYF.